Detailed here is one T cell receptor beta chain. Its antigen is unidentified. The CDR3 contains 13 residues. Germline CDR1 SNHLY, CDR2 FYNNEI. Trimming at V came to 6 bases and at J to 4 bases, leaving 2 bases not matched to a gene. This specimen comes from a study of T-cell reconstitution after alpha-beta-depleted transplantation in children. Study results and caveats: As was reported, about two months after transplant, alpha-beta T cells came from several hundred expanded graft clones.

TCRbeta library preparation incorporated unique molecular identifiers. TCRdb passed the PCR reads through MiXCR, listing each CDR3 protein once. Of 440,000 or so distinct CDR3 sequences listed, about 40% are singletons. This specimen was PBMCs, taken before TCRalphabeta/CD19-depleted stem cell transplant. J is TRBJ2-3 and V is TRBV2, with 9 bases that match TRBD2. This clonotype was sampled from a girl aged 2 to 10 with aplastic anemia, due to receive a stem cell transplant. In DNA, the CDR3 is TGTGCCAGCAGGGGACTAGCCGCAGATACGCAGTATTTT. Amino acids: CASRGLAADTQYF. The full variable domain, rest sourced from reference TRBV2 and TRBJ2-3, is EPEVTQTPSHQVTQMGQEVILRCVPISNHLYFYWYRQILGQKVEFLVSFYNNEISEKSEIFDDQFSVERPDGSNFTLKIRSTKLEDSAMYFCASRGLAADTQYFGPGTRLTVL.